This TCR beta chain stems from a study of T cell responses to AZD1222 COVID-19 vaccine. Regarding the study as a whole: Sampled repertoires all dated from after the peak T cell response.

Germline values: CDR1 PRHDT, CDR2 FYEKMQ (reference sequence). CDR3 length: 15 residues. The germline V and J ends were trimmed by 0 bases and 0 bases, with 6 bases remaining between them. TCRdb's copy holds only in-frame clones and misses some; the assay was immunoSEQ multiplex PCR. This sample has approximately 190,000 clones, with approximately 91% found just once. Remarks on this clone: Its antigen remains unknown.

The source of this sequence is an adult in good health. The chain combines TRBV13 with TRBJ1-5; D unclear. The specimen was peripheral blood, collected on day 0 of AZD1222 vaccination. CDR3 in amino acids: CASSLGQVSNQPQHF. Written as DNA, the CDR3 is TGTGCCAGCAGCTTAGGTCAGGTTAGCAATCAGCCCCAGCATTTT.